These 30 T cell receptor beta chains originate from one sample sequenced in a study of T cell changes during pregnancy in multiple sclerosis. This table comes from immunoSEQ multiplex PCR, and its TCRdb copy is limited to in-frame clones, with some not included. The data show 25,000 to 35,000 clones, about 88% seen once. The sample consisted of CD8+ T cells from peripheral blood mononuclear cells, taken in the second trimester of pregnancy. These receptors were taken from a female donor with multiple sclerosis, enrolled in a pregnancy study.

In nucleotides, the CDR3 is TGTGCCACCAGCAGGAACAGGATGAACACTGAAGCTTTCTTT. It specifies CATSRNRMNTEAFF. This chain joins TRBV15 and TRBJ1-1; TRBD1 might be the D (5 bases). CDR3 size: 14 residues. CDR1 is LNHNV, CDR2 YYDKDF, per germline (reference sequence). V lost 3 bases and J lost 0, with 8 bases in between.

This clone showed up just once. The rearrangement links TRBV18 to TRBJ2-1, with D tentatively TRBD2 (5 bases). Germline CDR1 and CDR2: KGHSH and LQKENI. Deletions cut 8 bases from V and 7 bases from J, with 24 bases between. This CDR3 is built from 16 residues. The CDR3 DNA sequence: TGTGCCAGCGCCCTAGGTGGGAGTCTATCCTGGAATGAGCAGTTCTTC. Amino acid sequence: CASALGGSLSWNEQFF. The entire variable domain, with the rest obtained from reference TRBV18 and TRBJ2-1, is as follows: NAGVMQNPRHLVRRRGQEARLRCSPMKGHSHVYWYRQLPEEGLKFMVYLQKENIIDESGMPKERFSAEFPKEGPSILRIQQVVRGDSAAYFCASALGGSLSWNEQFFGPGTRLTVL.

V and J are TRBV11-3 and TRBJ2-2; 9 nucleotides align to TRBD1. Germline V gene sequence: CDR1 SGHNT, CDR2 YENEEA. The CDR3 has 17 amino acids. V was clipped by 5 bases and J by 4 bases; unmatched bases: 11. This CDR3 is CASSPIGPGQGTGELFF. CDR3 in DNA: TGTGCCAGCAGCCCTATAGGGCCGGGACAGGGCACCGGGGAGCTGTTTTTT.

This clone appeared once. Distinct nucleotide sequences in the sample also encode this CDR3. The V call is TRBV27, the J call TRBJ2-3; TRBD1 matches 8 bases. The CDR3 totals 15 residues. V shed 2 bases, J shed 6 bases, and the junction held 7 bases outside the gene matches. Germline-derived CDR1 and CDR2 are MNHEY and SMNVEV (reference sequence). In nucleotides, the CDR3 is TGTGCCAGCAGTTTACCAGGACAGGGTGGGGATACGCAGTATTTT. It translates to CASSLPGQGGDTQYF.

The chain employs TRBV7-9 and TRBJ1-4, with 9 bases that match TRBD1. Germline CDR1 and CDR2: SEHNR and FQNEAQ (reference sequence). The CDR3 has 16 amino acids. J was trimmed by 4 bases and V by 3 bases; bases with no gene match: 6. The CDR3 protein is CASSFPQGAGNEKLFF. The CDR3 nucleotides are TGTGCCAGCAGCTTCCCACAGGGGGCTGGTAATGAAAAACTGTTTTTT.

This clone was seen only once. J is TRBJ2-7 and V is TRBV7-9, with 7 nucleotides matching TRBD2. This CDR3 region has 16 residues. The J segment lost 0 bases and the V segment lost 3 bases, leaving 8 bases of the junction unmatched. Germline CDR1 reads SEHNR; CDR2 reads FQNEAQ (reference sequence). The CDR3 DNA is TGTGCCAGCAGCTTCCCCGGCGGCGGGAGCTCCTACGAGCAGTACTTC. It codes for CASSFPGGGSSYEQYF.

V gene TRBV5-6 combines with J gene TRBJ2-1; D remains ambiguous. Trimming shortened V by 4 bases and J by 6 bases, and 8 bases separated the two germline ends. Per the germline V gene, CDR1 is SGHDT and CDR2 is YYEEEE. The length of the CDR3 is 12 residues. The CDR3 coding sequence is TGTGCCAGCAGCGTCCAGGTCAATGAGCAGTTCTTC. Amino acids: CASSVQVNEQFF.

CDR3 nucleotide sequence: TGCGCCAGCAGCCCGACAGGACTTAGCACAGATACGCAGTATTTT. It specifies CASSPTGLSTDTQYF. The rearrangement links TRBV4-1 to TRBJ2-3, with D perhaps matching TRBD1 (6 bases). The CDR3 is 15 residues long. CDR1 MGHRA and CDR2 YSYEKL come from the germline V gene. Trimming took 4 bases from V and 0 from J, leaving 11 bases between them.

The rearrangement joins TRBV5-6 to TRBJ2-1; the D gene is possibly TRBD2 (6 bases). The V and J ends lost 4 bases and 16 bases respectively, with 18 bases between them. Per the germline V gene, CDR1 is SGHDT and CDR2 is YYEEEE. The CDR3 spans 12 residues. The CDR3: CASSPIGGVTFF. CDR3 coding DNA: TGTGCCAGCAGCCCTATTGGCGGGGTTACCTTCTTC.

The chain recombines TRBV5-4 with TRBJ2-7, with 10 bases matching TRBD2. The CDR3 contains 14 residues. Germline-derived CDR1 and CDR2 are SGHNT and YYREEE (reference sequence). V was clipped by 3 bases and J by 6 bases; unmatched bases: 6. CDR3 region: CASSWGASGSEQYF. The CDR3, as DNA: TGTGCCAGCAGCTGGGGTGCTAGCGGGAGCGAGCAGTACTTC.

This rearrangement joins TRBV5-1 to TRBJ2-6, with 8 bases identical to TRBD1. Germline values: CDR1 SGHRS, CDR2 YFSETQ. The CDR3 runs 19 residues. Trimming cost V 5 bases and J 4 bases; bases outside gene matches: 17. This chain's CDR3 is CASRNTGTGALGGANVLTF. In DNA, the CDR3 is TGCGCCAGCAGAAATACGGGGACAGGAGCACTGGGAGGGGCCAACGTCCTGACTTTC. The entire variable domain, with the rest obtained from reference TRBV5-1 and TRBJ2-6, is as follows: KAGVTQTPRYLIKTRGQQVTLSCSPISGHRSVSWYQQTPGQGLQFLFEYFSETQRNKGNFPGRFSGRQFSNSRSEMNVSTLELGDSALYLCASRNTGTGALGGANVLTFGAGSRLTVL.

This chain connects TRBV5-1 to TRBJ2-7; D possibly corresponds to TRBD2 (6 bases). Trimming removed 0 bases at V and 4 bases at J, with 20 bases between. Germline V gene sequence: CDR1 SGHRS, CDR2 YFSETQ. This CDR3 has 17 residues. The CDR3 is CASSLAEGRWAQYEQYF. CDR3 sequence (DNA): TGCGCCAGCAGCTTGGCGGAGGGGCGTTGGGCCCAATACGAGCAGTACTTC.

This clone has only one observation. The chain couples TRBV27 to TRBJ1-4; TRBD1 is a possible D gene (6 bases). The V end was cut by 3 bases, the J end by 2 bases, with 10 bases between. The CDR3 is made up of 15 amino acids. The germline gives CDR1 MNHEY, CDR2 SMNVEV (reference sequence). The CDR3 DNA reads TGTGCCAGCAGTTTTCAGGGGTTGACTAATGAAAAACTGTTTTTT. The encoded protein is CASSFQGLTNEKLFF.

The chain uses TRBV6-1 and TRBJ2-4, with 7 positions matching TRBD1. This CDR3 is built from 16 residues. V shed 0 bases, J shed 4 bases, and the junction held 6 bases outside the gene matches. Germline CDR1 MNHNS, CDR2 SASEGT. The CDR3 sequence: CASSEAATGPKNIQYF. The CDR3 nucleotides read TGTGCCAGCAGTGAAGCTGCGACAGGGCCTAAAAACATTCAGTACTTC.

V is TRBV19 and J is TRBJ1-5; 7 nucleotides match TRBD1. The CDR3 is 15 residues long. Unmatched junction bases numbered 7, after V lost 2 bases and J lost 6 bases. Germline V gene data show CDR1 as LNHDA and CDR2 as SQIVND (reference sequence). The CDR3 region is CASSIRYRGGQPQHF. CDR3 coding DNA: TGTGCCAGTAGTATAAGGTACAGGGGCGGTCAGCCCCAGCATTTT.

The rearrangement joins TRBV4-1 to TRBJ2-7; 8 positions agree with TRBD1. In germline, CDR1 is MGHRA, CDR2 YSYEKL. This CDR3 has 16 amino acids. The V segment lost 1 base and the J segment 1 base; nucleotides outside the gene matches: 6. This CDR3 reads CASSQGPDRASYEQYF. The CDR3 bases are TGCGCCAGCAGCCAAGGCCCGGACAGGGCGTCCTACGAGCAGTACTTC.

This sequence joins TRBV2 and TRBJ2-2; 9 nucleotides align to TRBD1. The CDR3 is made up of 15 amino acids. Per the germline V gene, CDR1 is SNHLY and CDR2 is FYNNEI. V shed 4 bases and J 5 bases; nucleotides not matched to a gene: 5. CDR3 in DNA: TGTGCCAGCAGTGTGTACAGGGGGCGGACCGGGGAGCTGTTTTTT. Protein product: CASSVYRGRTGELFF.

The chain uses TRBV30 and TRBJ2-1; D not resolved. With 2 bases removed from V and 9 bases from J, the gap between germline ends came to 17 bases. In germline, CDR1 is GTSNPN, CDR2 SVGIG (reference sequence). The CDR3 has 14 amino acids. Here the CDR3 DNA reads TGTGCCTGGAGTCCCCCAAGCGCAGACGGTGAGCAGTTCTTC. Its protein product is CAWSPPSADGEQFF.

The chain joins TRBV10-3 to TRBJ2-5; 12 bases line up with TRBD2. The CDR3 sequence is 16 residues long. The V and J ends lost 5 bases and 3 bases, in that order; junction bases with no gene match: 7. The germline V gene has CDR1 ENHRY and CDR2 SYGVKD. CDR3 DNA sequence: TGTGCCATCAGTATCGGACTAGCGGGGCTCGAAGAGACCCAGTACTTC. Amino acids: CAISIGLAGLEETQYF.

The chain combines TRBV27 with TRBJ1-4; D is undetermined. This CDR3 is built from 14 residues. V lost 2 bases and J lost 8, with 12 bases in between. Germline V gene lookup returns CDR1 MNHEY and CDR2 SMNVEV (reference sequence). CDR3 loop: CASSLTGEYEKLFF. The CDR3 DNA reads as TGTGCCAGCAGTTTAACCGGGGAGTACGAAAAACTGTTTTTT.

The rearrangement links TRBV6-6 to TRBJ2-1, with TRBD1 matching 7 bases. V was clipped by 6 bases and J by 7 bases; unmatched bases: 12. This CDR3 region has 15 residues. CDR1 is MNHNY, CDR2 SVGAGI, per germline (reference sequence). The CDR3 loop reads CASSFGDRVLNEQFF. For the CDR3, the DNA is TGTGCCAGCAGCTTTGGAGACAGGGTTTTAAATGAGCAGTTCTTC.

The chain combines TRBV10-3 with TRBJ1-1, with TRBD1 matching 11 bases. After removal of 10 bases from V and 3 bases from J, the junction contained 7 bases not matched to a gene. In germline, CDR1 is ENHRY, CDR2 SYGVKD. The CDR3 is made up of 14 amino acids. The CDR3 here is CATKGDRGDTEAFF. The CDR3 DNA sequence: TGTGCCACCAAAGGGGACAGGGGGGACACTGAAGCTTTCTTT.

This clone occurred many times. V is TRBV15 and J is TRBJ2-7; tentative D call: TRBD2 (6 bases). The germline CDR1 and CDR2 sequences are LNHNV and YYDKDF (reference sequence). Trimming left V 1 base short and J 1 base short, with 11 bases between. The CDR3 loop spans 15 amino acids. CDR3 bases: TGTGCCACCAGCAGAGGAACTAGCCTTTCCTACGAGCAGTACTTC. It encodes CATSRGTSLSYEQYF.

The chain couples TRBV28 to TRBJ1-5; 10 nucleotides align to TRBD1. The CDR3 runs to 15 residues. Losses at the gene ends were 5 bases for V and 7 bases for J; bases not matched to a gene: 8. Looked up from germline, CDR1 is MDHEN and CDR2 is SYDVKM. The CDR3 loop is CASSTHDRGQQPQHF. In nucleotides, the CDR3 is TGTGCCAGCAGTACCCACGACAGGGGGCAACAGCCCCAGCATTTT.

The gene calls are TRBV5-6 and TRBJ2-1, with D tentatively TRBD2 (5 bases). Germline V lookup: CDR1 SGHDT, CDR2 YYEEEE. This CDR3 region has 15 residues. V lost 4 bases and J lost 0, with 11 bases in between. The DNA of the CDR3 is TGTGCCAGCAGCCCTGGACGGGGCTCCTACAATGAGCAGTTCTTC. Protein product: CASSPGRGSYNEQFF.

The chain combines TRBV7-9 with TRBJ2-3; 7 bases match TRBD1. Germline CDR1 reads SEHNR; CDR2 reads FQNEAQ (reference sequence). The CDR3 has 17 amino acids. J was trimmed by 2 bases and V by 5 bases; bases with no gene match: 13. CDR3 DNA: TGTGCCAGCAGCCCCTTCACAGGGGCTATGTCCACAGATACGCAGTATTTT. Protein product: CASSPFTGAMSTDTQYF.

This chain uses TRBV11-2 with TRBJ2-7; D unclear. Germline V CDR1 and CDR2: SGHAT, FQNNGV. V lost 0 bases and J lost 0, with 9 bases in between. CDR3 length: 15 amino acids. CDR3 region: CASSLEQPSSYEQYF. Here the CDR3 DNA reads TGTGCCAGCAGCTTAGAACAGCCGTCCTCCTACGAGCAGTACTTC. The whole variable domain, filled in from reference TRBV11-2 and TRBJ2-7, reads EAGVAQSPRYKIIEKRQSVAFWCNPISGHATLYWYQQILGQGPKLLIQFQNNGVVDDSQLPKDRFSAERLKGVDSTLKIQPAKLEDSAVYLCASSLEQPSSYEQYFGPGTRLTVT.

The chain is built from TRBV13 and TRBJ2-1; a possible D gene is TRBD1 (5 bases). Trimming took off 4 bases at V and 0 bases at J, with 10 bases between the two ends. The V gene's germline CDR1 is PRHDT and CDR2 FYEKMQ (reference sequence). The CDR3 spans 15 residues. The CDR3 region is CASSSRGLSYNEQFF. The CDR3 nucleotides are TGTGCCAGCAGCTCTAGGGGCCTCTCCTACAATGAGCAGTTCTTC.

The V gene is TRBV13, the J gene TRBJ2-1; D is possibly TRBD2 (5 bases). Germline CDR1 reads PRHDT; CDR2 reads FYEKMQ (reference sequence). Trimming stripped 3 bases from V and 5 bases from J, with 8 bases between. The CDR3 consists of 13 residues. In DNA, the CDR3 is TGTGCCAGCAGCTTCTCCGGGAACAATGAGCAGTTCTTC. It translates to CASSFSGNNEQFF.

The V call is TRBV6-6, the J call TRBJ1-2; tentatively, D is TRBD1 (5 bases). CDR1 and CDR2 (germline): MNHNY, SVGAGI (reference sequence). The CDR3 contains 12 residues. Trimming removed 9 bases from V and 2 bases from J, with 10 bases in between. The CDR3 sequence: CASFGGNYGYTF. The CDR3 DNA reads TGTGCCAGTTTTGGGGGGAACTATGGCTACACCTTC.